The 13 T cell receptor beta chains presented below share a single source sample, sequenced in a study of blood T cell repertoires in COVID-19. Produced via immunoSEQ multiplex PCR; TCRdb's table is partial and in-frame only. The sample lists fewer than 350,000 clones, approximately 88% occurring once. Source material: PBMCs or T cells enriched from blood (not recorded which). These receptors all stem from a woman aged 25 to 39 who had recovered from COVID-19.

The chain recombines TRBV28 with TRBJ2-1, with D perhaps matching TRBD2 (6 bases). CDR1 and CDR2 (germline): MDHEN, SYDVKM. The CDR3 contains 13 residues. V was clipped by 5 bases and J by 6 bases, with 11 bases between them. CDR3 in DNA: TGTGCCAGCAGTGGGACTCCGGCCAATGAGCAGTTCTTC. The encoded protein is CASSGTPANEQFF.

This sequence joins TRBV4-2 and TRBJ2-3; D gene unclear. The CDR3 sequence is 13 residues long. Between the trimmed V and J ends, which lost 1 base and 4 bases, there was a span of 6 bases. Germline V gene sequence: CDR1 LGHNA, CDR2 YNFKEQ. The CDR3 sequence: CASSQVEPDTQYF. The CDR3 DNA reads TGTGCCAGCAGCCAAGTGGAGCCAGATACGCAGTATTTT.

The rearrangement links TRBV11-1 to TRBJ1-6, with D perhaps TRBD1 (5 bases). The CDR3 extends over 14 amino acids. Germline assignment: CDR1 SGHAT and CDR2 FQDESV (reference sequence). The V end was cut by 8 bases, the J end by 14 bases, with 22 bases between. This chain's CDR3 is CASSKEDQGTTLHF. CDR3 nucleotides: TGTGCCAGCTCAAAAGAGGACCAGGGTACCACCCTCCACTTT.

This clone occurred once. The V gene is TRBV7-3, the J gene TRBJ1-1; 8 bases are shared with TRBD1. The CDR3 sequence is 15 residues long. Germline CDR1 reads SGHTA; CDR2 reads FQGTGA. V trimming: 5 bases; J trimming: 7 bases; junction bases outside the gene matches: 12. This chain's CDR3 is CASSPLDRVGDEAFF. CDR3 DNA: TGTGCCAGCAGCCCCTTGGACAGGGTCGGAGATGAAGCTTTCTTT.

This chain uses TRBV27 with TRBJ1-2; tentative D call: TRBD1 (6 bases). CDR3 length equals 18 residues. Per the germline V gene, CDR1 is MNHEY and CDR2 is SMNVEV (reference sequence). The ends were cut back, 5 bases at V and 4 bases at J, with 26 bases in the middle. The DNA of the CDR3 is TGTGCCAGCAGTCTTCGATCGAGGGGGATCGTTTCCGCCTATGGCTACACCTTC. Residues: CASSLRSRGIVSAYGYTF.

The V call is TRBV21-1, the J call TRBJ1-4; the table's D call TRBD1 went unverified against the DNA. TRBV21-1 counts as a pseudogene. This CDR3 comprises 15 residues. The CDR3 coding sequence is TGTGCCAGCAGCTCCCCCGGACAGGGGGATGAAAAACTGTTTTTT. The encoded protein is CASSSPGQGDEKLFF.

The rearrangement joins TRBV5-1 to TRBJ1-4; unclear D gene. Trimming cost V 1 base and J 4 bases, with 11 bases left between them. Germline CDR1 is SGHRS and CDR2 is YFSETQ. CDR3 length equals 15 residues. The CDR3 region is CASSLMGVINEKLFF. For the CDR3, the DNA is TGCGCCAGCAGCTTGATGGGAGTGATTAATGAAAAACTGTTTTTT.

V is TRBV4-3 and J is TRBJ2-5, with 8 bases that match TRBD2. This CDR3 is built from 17 residues. Germline CDR1 reads LGHNA; CDR2 reads YSLEER. With 0 bases clipped from V and 2 bases from J, the junction kept 8 bases outside the gene matches. Written as DNA, the CDR3 is TGCGCCAGCAGCCAAGATCTGGCGGGGGGCCTTCAAGAGACCCAGTACTTC. The encoded protein is CASSQDLAGGLQETQYF.

This clone was counted a single time. This chain links TRBV2 with TRBJ1-2; 7 bases match TRBD1. From germline, CDR1 is SNHLY and CDR2 FYNNEI. This CDR3 contains 17 residues. The V gene end was trimmed by 2 bases and the J gene end by 4 bases; junction bases not matched to a gene: 13. CDR3 nucleotides: TGTGCCAGCAGTGAATTTCGGAGAGGGGGCGCAGGCTATGGCTACACCTTC. This sequence encodes CASSEFRRGGAGYGYTF.

This chain uses TRBV19 with TRBJ1-5; D unresolved. Trimming left V 3 bases short and J 2 bases short, with 11 bases between. The germline CDR1 and CDR2 sequences are LNHDA and SQIVND (reference sequence). The length of the CDR3 is 15 residues. The CDR3 spells CASSMGAGGNQPQHF. The CDR3 region has the DNA TGTGCCAGTAGTATGGGAGCGGGTGGCAATCAGCCCCAGCATTTT.

The genes are TRBV7-9 and TRBJ1-5; a possible D gene is TRBD1 (5 bases). The CDR3 spans 13 residues. In germline, CDR1 is SEHNR, CDR2 FQNEAQ (reference sequence). Deletions cut 3 bases from V and 4 bases from J, with 7 bases between. The DNA for the CDR3 is TGTGCCAGCAGCTTCGGGGGTAATCAGCCCCAGCATTTT. Amino acid sequence: CASSFGGNQPQHF. Filled out from reference TRBV7-9 and TRBJ1-5, the complete variable domain reads DTGVSQNPRHKITKRGQNVTFRCDPISEHNRLYWYRQTLGQGPEFLTYFQNEAQLEKSRLLSDRFSAERPKGSFSTLEIQRTEQGDSAMYLCASSFGGNQPQHFGDGTRLSIL.

The chain is built from TRBV19 and TRBJ1-2; TRBD1 matches at 7 bases. V lost 7 bases to trimming and J lost 5 bases; unmatched junction nucleotides: 10. This CDR3 is built from 14 residues. Germline V gene lookup returns CDR1 LNHDA and CDR2 SQIVND (reference sequence). CDR3 in amino acids: CASTGGPDTYGYTF. CDR3 nucleotide sequence: TGTGCCAGTACAGGGGGACCAGATACGTATGGCTACACCTTC.

V is TRBV5-6 and J is TRBJ1-4; TRBD1 matches 7 bases. This CDR3 has 16 residues. Unmatched junction bases numbered 11, after V lost 4 bases and J lost 5 bases. In germline, CDR1 is SGHDT, CDR2 YYEEEE. This CDR3 reads CASSATGRTPNEKLFF. In DNA, the CDR3 is TGTGCCAGCAGCGCGACAGGGAGGACCCCCAATGAAAAACTGTTTTTT.